This entry features one TCR beta chain sequence. The data were obtained in a study of shared clonotypes between healthy human individuals. Trimming at V came to 6 bases and at J to 6 bases, leaving 7 bases not matched to a gene. Germline CDR1 is SEHNR and CDR2 is FQNEAQ (reference sequence). The CDR3 extends over 16 amino acids. TCRdb's table, derived via immunoSEQ multiplex PCR, lists solely in-frame clones and lacks some. The sample records some 2,500,000 clones, around 93% being singletons. The sequence derives from a man younger than 30 in good health. Some clones in this sample may be carry-over from other donors' samples. The sample taken for sequencing was naive CD4+ T cells from PBMCs. Subset in this sample: CD45RA+ positively selected. This chain links TRBV7-9 with TRBJ2-1; TRBD2 agrees at 14 bases. The CDR3 coding sequence is TGTGCCAGCAGACTCGGGACTAGCGGGAGAAGCAATGAGCAGTTCTTC. Translation: CASRLGTSGRSNEQFF.